The 23 T cell receptor beta chains presented below share a single source sample, sequenced in a study of T cells in Graves' hyperthyroidism and ophthalmopathy. RNA transcripts yielded amplified TCR beta CDR3 regions. Researchers ran a first-round RT-PCR on the TCR CDR3 using the HTBI primer set. Using its own MiXCR run on the multiplex PCR reads, TCRdb lists one record per CDR3 protein. The data show about 660,000 distinct CDR3 sequences, with just under 45% seen just once and 7% to 7.5% held by the top ten. Sequencing was done on a sample of peripheral blood or thyroid tissue (not recorded which). The receptors stem from an adult man with Graves' disease, either hyperthyroidism or ophthalmopathy (not recorded which).

This clonotype was recorded a few times. This sequence joins TRBV6-1 and TRBJ2-5; 8 positions match TRBD1. Trimming at V came to 2 bases and at J to 2 bases, leaving 4 bases not matched to a gene. Germline V gene sequence: CDR1 MNHNS, CDR2 SASEGT. This CDR3 contains 15 residues. CDR3 DNA sequence: TGTGCCAGCAGTGAACGGGACAGGCAGCAAGAGACCCAGTACTTC. It translates to CASSERDRQQETQYF.

The rearrangement links TRBV9 to TRBJ1-2, with a weak D call TRBD1 (6 bases). This CDR3 region has 15 residues. Germline loops: CDR1 SGDLS, CDR2 YYNGEE. Trimming removed 4 bases at V and 4 bases at J, with 17 bases between. In DNA, the CDR3 is TGTGCCAGCAGCTCGAACAGGGTAAAAGTCTATGGCTACACCTTC. Its protein product is CASSSNRVKVYGYTF.

This clonotype was counted a few times. V usage is TRBV2 and J usage is TRBJ2-7; D perhaps matches TRBD2 (7 bases). V lost 4 bases and J lost 0, with 16 bases in between. The CDR3 is 16 amino acids. The germline CDR1 and CDR2 sequences are SNHLY and FYNNEI. In nucleotides, the CDR3 is TGTGCCAGCAGTGGCCCGGGGGGCCTTAGCTCCTACGAGCAGTACTTC. It codes for CASSGPGGLSSYEQYF.

The DNA of the CDR3 is TGTGCCAGCAGCTTAGGTCTTCAGGGTAACTCACCCCTCCACTTT. Its protein product is CASSLGLQGNSPLHF. The chain couples TRBV7-9 to TRBJ1-6; D is possibly TRBD1 (5 bases). Germline values: CDR1 SEHNR, CDR2 FQNEAQ (reference sequence). This CDR3 contains 15 residues. V was clipped by 1 base and J by 10 bases, with 14 bases between them. Full variable domain (rest looked up from reference TRBV7-9 and TRBJ1-6): DTGVSQNPRHKITKRGQNVTFRCDPISEHNRLYWYRQTLGQGPEFLTYFQNEAQLEKSRLLSDRFSAERPKGSFSTLEIQRTEQGDSAMYLCASSLGLQGNSPLHFGNGTRLTVT.

This sequence joins TRBV20-1 and TRBJ2-7, with TRBD1 identical over 8 bases. In germline, CDR1 is DFQATT, CDR2 SNEGSKA (reference sequence). The V and J ends lost 4 bases and 3 bases, in that order; junction bases with no gene match: 17. The CDR3 totals 17 residues. The CDR3 DNA is TGCAGTGCTAAAACAATCCCGGGACAGGAACTCTACTACGAGCAGTACTTC. Amino acids: CSAKTIPGQELYYEQYF.

This clonotype was seen only a few times. The V gene is TRBV9, the J gene TRBJ2-5, with D perhaps being TRBD1 or TRBD2 (5 bases each). V lost 5 bases and J lost 6, with 11 bases in between. CDR1 is SGDLS, CDR2 YYNGEE, per germline. CDR3 length equals 12 residues. DNA for the CDR3: TGTGCCAGCAGTTTCCAGGGACAGACCCAGTACTTC. Protein product: CASSFQGQTQYF.

Worth noting for this clonotype: Given a much more abundant clone one base away, this may be a read error. The chain combines TRBV7-4 with TRBJ1-2, with D hard to call. Between the trimmed V and J ends, which lost 8 bases and 8 bases, there was a span of 12 bases. This CDR3 region has 11 residues. CDR1 is SGHVT, CDR2 SQSDAQ, per germline. The CDR3 coding sequence is TGTGCCAGCGGCGTAGGTCGGGGCTACACCTTC. It yields the protein CASGVGRGYTF.

The rearrangement joins TRBV7-2 to TRBJ1-4; 8 bases match TRBD1. From germline, CDR1 is SGHTA and CDR2 FQGNSA. Trimming at V came to 8 bases and at J to 7 bases, leaving 12 bases not matched to a gene. This CDR3 is 15 amino acids long. The CDR3 sequence: CASSPRTGSGEKLFF. As DNA, the CDR3 is TGTGCCAGCTCACCCCGGACAGGGTCGGGTGAAAAACTGTTTTTT.

The V gene is TRBV7-2, the J gene TRBJ1-2; 10 nucleotides match TRBD1. The CDR3 is 17 residues long. Germline CDR1 reads SGHTA; CDR2 reads FQGNSA. With V trimmed by 3 bases and J by 7 bases, 14 bases remained unmatched. CDR3 nucleotides: TGTGCCAGCAGCTTTGGCCCATCGCCGGACAGGGGGTTTGGCTACACCTTC. Its translation: CASSFGPSPDRGFGYTF.

The V call is TRBV5-1, the J call TRBJ2-2; 14 positions match TRBD2. V gave up 0 bases and J gave up 5 bases; unmatched junction bases: 9. The CDR3 has 19 amino acids. Germline CDR1 is SGHRS and CDR2 is YFSETQ. The CDR3, as DNA: TGCGCCAGCAGCTTGGAGAGACTAGCGGGAGGGCCAAGGACCGGGGAGCTGTTTTTT. Its protein is CASSLERLAGGPRTGELFF.

There are a few counts of this clonotype. The chain uses TRBV6-6 and TRBJ1-1, with D maybe TRBD1 (6 bases). Germline CDR1 MNHNY, CDR2 SVGAGI (reference sequence). The CDR3 sequence is 13 residues long. V was cut by 8 bases and J by 3 bases, with 13 bases left in between. This CDR3 reads CASWGHLYTEAFF. The CDR3 DNA is TGTGCCAGCTGGGGACACCTCTACACTGAAGCTTTCTTT.

This clonotype has more than one count but fewer than ten. The chain employs TRBV19 and TRBJ1-2, with D perhaps matching TRBD1 (6 bases). Trimming cost V 8 bases and J 3 bases, with 16 bases left between them. Germline V gives CDR1 LNHDA, CDR2 SQIVND (reference sequence). The length of the CDR3 is 14 residues. The CDR3 reads CASSGQNSYYGYTF. For the CDR3, the DNA is TGTGCCAGTTCCGGACAGAATTCCTACTATGGCTACACCTTC.

This clonotype was seen just once. This may be a read error, as it is one base from a much larger clone. V is TRBV10-3 and J is TRBJ1-1; unclear D gene. The CDR3 runs to 11 residues. The V end was cut by 6 bases, the J end by 7 bases, with 9 bases between. Germline CDR1 and CDR2: ENHRY and SYGVKD. In DNA form, the CDR3 reads TGTGCCATCAGACACGGACGTGAAGCTTTCTTT. It codes for CAIRHGREAFF.

This clonotype was seen only a few times. The rearrangement uses TRBV10-3 and TRBJ1-4; 7 nucleotides line up with TRBD1. The CDR3 runs 18 residues. Per germline, CDR1 ENHRY and CDR2 SYGVKD. V was pared by 2 bases and J by 7 bases, with 16 bases of the junction left unmatched. CDR3: CAISEGILGQPKGEKLFF. For the CDR3, the DNA is TGTGCCATCAGTGAGGGGATTTTGGGACAGCCTAAGGGTGAAAAACTGTTTTTT.

V is TRBV14 and J is TRBJ1-5, with D possibly TRBD1 on 5 matching bases. With 6 bases removed from V and 2 bases from J, the gap between germline ends came to 11 bases. CDR1 SGHDN and CDR2 FVKESK come from the germline V gene. This CDR3 has 14 amino acids. CDR3 sequence (DNA): TGTGCCAGCAGTTTAGAGACAGGCAATCAGCCCCAGCATTTT. Protein product: CASSLETGNQPQHF. Based on the CDR3 plus reference TRBV14 and TRBJ1-5, the full variable domain is EAGVTQFPSHSVIEKGQTVTLRCDPISGHDNLYWYRRVMGKEIKFLLHFVKESKQDESGMPNNRFLAERTGGTYSTLKVQPAELEDSGVYFCASSLETGNQPQHFGDGTRLSIL.

This sequence joins TRBV28 and TRBJ1-1, with D perhaps TRBD1 (5 bases). CDR1 is MDHEN and CDR2 is SYDVKM in the germline V gene. The CDR3 is 14 residues long. Trimming removed 6 bases from V and 1 base from J, with 12 bases in between. CDR3 region: CASRIPGPNTEAFF. In nucleotides, the CDR3 is TGTGCCAGCAGAATCCCGGGACCGAACACTGAAGCTTTCTTT.

In this sample, this clonotype turned up a few times. The chain links TRBV7-8 to TRBJ1-2; 8 bases agree with TRBD1. V lost 6 bases, J lost 4 bases, and 10 bases stayed unmatched. This CDR3 contains 15 residues. In germline, CDR1 is SGHVS, CDR2 FQNEAQ. This CDR3 reads CASRPVRDRFYGYTF. In nucleotides, the CDR3 is TGTGCCAGCAGACCCGTCCGGGACAGGTTCTATGGCTACACCTTC.

The rearrangement links TRBV19 to TRBJ1-5, with 9 bases aligning to TRBD1. V shed 5 bases, J shed 7 bases, and the junction held 9 bases outside the gene matches. Germline assignment: CDR1 LNHDA and CDR2 SQIVND (reference sequence). This CDR3 has 15 residues. CDR3 amino acids: CASSSGTGLRQPQHF. The DNA for the CDR3 is TGTGCCAGTAGTTCCGGGACAGGGCTAAGACAGCCCCAGCATTTT.

The chain employs TRBV7-9 and TRBJ2-7, with TRBD2 matching over 8 bases. This CDR3 has 14 amino acids. CDR1 is SEHNR and CDR2 is FQNEAQ in the germline V gene (reference sequence). The trim removed 5 bases at V and 4 bases at J, leaving 7 bases unmatched. DNA of the CDR3: TGTGCCAGCAGCGCCAGCGGGAGTGGGTACGAGCAGTACTTC. This encodes CASSASGSGYEQYF.

The CDR3 is CSARGALSYEQYF. CDR3 nucleotide sequence: TGCAGTGCTAGGGGGGCCCTCTCCTACGAGCAGTACTTC. This chain connects TRBV20-1 to TRBJ2-7; D might be TRBD1 (6 bases). The V end was cut by 3 bases, the J end by 0 bases, with 9 bases between. Germline CDR1 DFQATT, CDR2 SNEGSKA (reference sequence). The CDR3 loop spans 13 amino acids.

V gene TRBV19 combines with J gene TRBJ1-2; no clear D gene. V was trimmed by 3 bases and J by 8 bases, leaving 13 bases between them. Germline CDR1 and CDR2: LNHDA and SQIVND (reference sequence). CDR3 size: 13 residues. For the CDR3, the DNA is TGTGCCAGTAGTATGGAGGGCGCGGACGGCTACACCTTC. Translating gives CASSMEGADGYTF.

In this sample, this clonotype turned up a few times. The chain combines TRBV7-8 with TRBJ1-5; 9 bases agree with TRBD1. V dropped 3 bases and J dropped 7; count of bases not matched to a gene: 4. Germline assignment: CDR1 SGHVS and CDR2 FQNEAQ. This CDR3 is 14 amino acids long. The CDR3 protein is CASSFGTGKQPQHF. CDR3 DNA sequence: TGTGCCAGCAGCTTCGGGACAGGGAAACAGCCCCAGCATTTT.

The CDR3 spells CASSVDAGLTNEKLFF. The CDR3 DNA follows: TGTGCCAGCAGCGTAGATGCAGGCCTAACTAATGAAAAACTGTTTTTT. The chain uses TRBV9 and TRBJ1-4; D not resolved. The CDR3 consists of 16 residues. Germline CDR1 and CDR2: SGDLS and YYNGEE. Trimming shortened V by 0 bases and J by 1 base, and 10 bases separated the two germline ends.